These T cell receptor beta chains were read from a single sample in a study of tumor-infiltrating lymphocytes in primary liver carcinoma. One entry per CDR3 protein, called by TCRdb with MiXCR from the multiplex PCR reads. The data contain roughly 190,000 distinct CDR3 sequences, around four fifths of them singletons. The sequencing sample was made of tumor tissue from primary liver carcinoma. These receptors were collected from a man aged 40-50 years with primary liver carcinoma and hepatitis B virus infection. The conserved cysteine and the conserved F or W are not part of the CDR3 here. A D gene is named only where the DNA matches it firmly. Some rows have no size entry. The others give once, few or many, or a class for an expanded clone.

>TRBJ1-2|TRBV12-3/TRBV12-4|NA|TRBD1
ANSSWDRGDYT
>TRBJ2-7|TRBV28|NA|TRBD2
ASTRRGYEQY
>TRBJ2-5|TRBV11-2|NA|TRBD2
ASSLGASGKETQI
>TRBJ2-1|TRBV6-5|NA|TRBD2
ASPAGTRDNEQF
>TRBJ2-4|TRBV28|once|NA
ASISVLIKY
>TRBJ2-7|TRBV29-1|NA|NA
SVEDPGWRTYEQY
>TRBJ2-2|TRBV4-2|NA|TRBD2
VSSPGGGNTGELF
>TRBJ2-1|TRBV4-2|NA|NA
ASSPGSGPEDEHF
>TRBJ1-2|TRBV28|NA|TRBD1
ASSMPGTGANYGYI
>TRBJ2-3|TRBV6-5|NA|TRBD1
ASRRTGGTHTQY
>TRBJ1-6|TRBV11-1|NA|NA
ASSRTLVTRIH
>TRBJ2-7|TRBV11-3|NA|NA
ASSLDPWTLYEQY
>TRBJ1-1|TRBV6-2/TRBV6-3|NA|NA
TSSYSGNTESF
>TRBJ1-1|TRBV29-1|NA|NA
SVGGGSGMNSEAF
>TRBJ2-7|TRBV12-3/TRBV12-4|NA|NA
VSSSQGRSYEQY
>TRBJ1-1|TRBV30|once|NA
AWSAVALGTEAF
>TRBJ2-3|TRBV4-3|NA|TRBD1
ASSRDGDRSTNTQY
>TRBJ2-1|TRBV29-1|NA|NA
SVDLLDASSYNDQF
>TRBJ2-1|TRBV28|NA|NA
ASSLGGGFYDEQF
>TRBJ2-5|TRBV29-1|NA|TRBD1
SAQGLGTGGMKTQY
>TRBJ2-7|TRBV6-1|NA|TRBD2
ASSTIPRLAPYEQY
>TRBJ2-1|TRBV28|NA|NA
ASSVSPNGTYNEHF
>TRBJ1-2|TRBV12-3/TRBV12-4|many|TRBD1
ASSPQTGYYGYT
>TRBJ2-4|TRBV5-1|NA|NA
ASSLARQDGNIQY
>TRBJ1-1|TRBV29-1|NA|NA
SVSAVWGRNTEAF
>TRBJ2-7|TRBV12-3/TRBV12-4|NA|NA
ASSLSAVGHY
>TRBJ2-2|TRBV5-5|once|NA
ISRLHTGELF
>TRBJ1-1|TRBV29-1|NA|TRBD1
SVYPRGRYTEAF
>TRBJ1-1|TRBV4-2|NA|TRBD1
ASSQEVTGDTEAS
>TRBJ2-4|TRBV11-1|NA|NA
ASRFPGSNGTKNFQY
>TRBJ2-5|TRBV11-2|few|NA
ASSPSSIQGTGPETQY
>TRBJ1-2|TRBV6-5|NA|NA
VTQDLAAMHT
>TRBJ2-7|TRBV11-2|NA|TRBD2
GSGLASGSHDEQY
>TRBJ1-5|TRBV28|NA|TRBD1
VSWDRGRGGQPQH
>TRBJ1-5|TRBV24-1|many|NA
ATSVGGRGDQPQH